Below, 13 T cell receptor beta chains from the same sample are listed, as sequenced in a study of shared clonotypes between healthy human individuals. Assay: immunoSEQ multiplex PCR; the TCRdb copy retains only in-frame clones and omits some. The sample lists roughly 2.6 million clones, about 92% occurring once. Specimen: naive CD4+ T cells sorted from blood. The subset denotes: CD45RA+ positively selected. The receptor source for this set is a man younger than 35 in good health.

On this clone: The sample contains more than one DNA sequence encoding this CDR3. J is TRBJ2-3 and V is TRBV18; D could derive from TRBD1 or TRBD2 (5 bases each). CDR1 is KGHSH and CDR2 is LQKENI in the germline V gene. This CDR3 has 15 residues. V shed 0 bases and J shed 0 bases, with 7 bases lying between them. CDR3 protein: CASSPPGPSTDTQYF. For the CDR3, the DNA is TGTGCCAGCTCACCACCGGGACCTAGCACAGATACGCAGTATTTT.

This chain uses TRBV7-2 with TRBJ2-7, with 7 bases aligning to TRBD2. This CDR3 is 14 amino acids long. Germline CDR1 and CDR2: SGHTA and FQGNSA. Trimming took 4 bases from V and 3 from J; bases not matched to a gene: 6. The CDR3 region is CASSSARGNYEQYF. The DNA for the CDR3 is TGTGCCAGCAGCTCCGCGCGGGGGAACTACGAGCAGTACTTC.

The CDR3 loop is CASSLTSGGFSYNEQFF. The CDR3 DNA follows: TGTGCCAGCAGCTTAACTAGCGGGGGATTTAGTTACAATGAGCAGTTCTTC. The V call is TRBV13, the J call TRBJ2-1; 11 nucleotides agree with TRBD2. Losses at the gene ends were 2 bases for V and 4 bases for J; bases not matched to a gene: 7. This CDR3 comprises 17 residues. The V gene's germline CDR1 is PRHDT and CDR2 FYEKMQ (reference sequence).

V gene TRBV5-1 combines with J gene TRBJ2-7; D might be TRBD2 (5 bases). The germline gives CDR1 SGHRS, CDR2 YFSETQ. Trimming cost V 4 bases and J 6 bases, with 20 bases left between them. The CDR3 is made up of 15 amino acids. This CDR3 reads CASSPDSSSGSEQYF. The DNA of the CDR3 is TGCGCCAGCAGCCCGGACTCCTCTTCAGGTAGCGAGCAGTACTTC.

The chain carries TRBV9 and TRBJ1-1; D is uncertain. Germline V gives CDR1 SGDLS, CDR2 YYNGEE. Trimming removed 4 bases at V and 3 bases at J, with 10 bases between. The CDR3 has 13 amino acids. The CDR3 region is CASSLWTDTEAFF. In DNA form, the CDR3 reads TGTGCCAGCAGCCTTTGGACGGACACTGAAGCTTTCTTT.

Details on this clone: At one boundary the junction diverges from the germline segment, which might be a read error. CDR3 in DNA: TGTGCTAGCAGCAGCACGGACAGTCCCTACGAGCAGTACTTC. It codes for CASSSTDSPYEQYF. This sequence joins TRBV7-7 and TRBJ2-7; tentative D call: TRBD1 (6 bases). This CDR3 is built from 14 residues. Germline-derived CDR1 and CDR2 are SSHAT and FNYEAQ (reference sequence).

The chain is built from TRBV18 and TRBJ1-2; TRBD1 aligns across 8 bases. V shed 6 bases, J shed 4 bases, and the junction held 13 bases outside the gene matches. Germline CDR1 is KGHSH and CDR2 is LQKENI. The length of the CDR3 is 16 residues. The chain's CDR3 is CASSLTSGTGVYGYTF. CDR3 coding DNA: TGTGCCAGCTCGCTCACGTCCGGGACAGGAGTCTATGGCTACACCTTC.

The DNA for the CDR3 is TGTGCCAGCAGCCGCTTAGGGACTCCAGGGTTTGGGGAGACCCAGTACTTC. This sequence encodes CASSRLGTPGFGETQYF. This chain joins TRBV11-2 and TRBJ2-5, with D tentatively TRBD2 (6 bases). The CDR3 length is 17 residues. Germline V lookup: CDR1 SGHAT, CDR2 FQNNGV. V lost 5 bases and J lost 5, with 24 bases in between.

Comments on this clone: The sample has other DNA sequences that encode this CDR3 too. The gene calls are TRBV18 and TRBJ2-5; D is unresolved. V gave up 3 bases and J gave up 1 base, with 3 bases separating them. The CDR3 sequence is 12 residues long. Germline values: CDR1 KGHSH, CDR2 LQKENI. The CDR3, as DNA: TGTGCCAGCTCACCGGGCCAAGAGACCCAGTACTTC. It specifies CASSPGQETQYF. The variable domain in full, completed from reference TRBV18 and TRBJ2-5, reads NAGVMQNPRHLVRRRGQEARLRCSPMKGHSHVYWYRQLPEEGLKFMVYLQKENIIDESGMPKERFSAEFPKEGPSILRIQQVVRGDSAAYFCASSPGQETQYFGPGTRLLVL.

This chain uses TRBV9 with TRBJ1-1; 8 nucleotides line up with TRBD1. CDR1 SGDLS and CDR2 YYNGEE come from the germline V gene. The V segment lost 4 bases and the J segment 5 bases; nucleotides outside the gene matches: 10. This CDR3 comprises 15 residues. Here the CDR3 reads CASSPMDRVQTEAFF. CDR3 nucleotides: TGTGCCAGCAGCCCCATGGACAGGGTTCAAACTGAAGCTTTCTTT. Drawing the rest from reference TRBV9 and TRBJ1-1, the complete variable domain is DSGVTQTPKHLITATGQRVTLRCSPRSGDLSVYWYQQSLDQGLQFLIQYYNGEERAKGNILERFSAQQFPDLHSELNLSSLELGDSALYFCASSPMDRVQTEAFFGQGTRLTVV.

The chain links TRBV10-3 to TRBJ1-5; TRBD1 might be the D (6 bases). Germline V gene lookup returns CDR1 ENHRY and CDR2 SYGVKD. The CDR3 is 13 residues long. Deletions cut 6 bases from V and 6 bases from J, with 12 bases between. The CDR3 protein is CAIREGEGQPQHF. Here the CDR3 DNA reads TGTGCCATCAGGGAGGGGGAGGGTCAGCCCCAGCATTTT.

The V and J genes are TRBV6-6 and TRBJ2-5, with 7 nucleotides matching TRBD1. Trimming at V came to 5 bases and at J to 11 bases, leaving 5 bases not matched to a gene. The CDR3 consists of 11 residues. CDR1 and CDR2 (germline): MNHNY, SVGAGI (reference sequence). CDR3 protein: CASSAQGVQYF. CDR3 bases: TGTGCCAGCAGTGCCCAGGGGGTTCAGTACTTC.

V gene TRBV6-4 combines with J gene TRBJ1-1; TRBD1 aligns across 10 bases. The germline CDR1 and CDR2 sequences are MRHNA and SNTAGT. Losses at the gene ends were 0 bases for V and 4 bases for J; bases not matched to a gene: 14. The length of the CDR3 is 19 residues. Here the CDR3 reads CASSDSKGDRGRRGTEAFF. The CDR3 DNA is TGTGCCAGCAGTGACTCTAAAGGGGACAGGGGAAGGAGGGGCACTGAAGCTTTCTTT.